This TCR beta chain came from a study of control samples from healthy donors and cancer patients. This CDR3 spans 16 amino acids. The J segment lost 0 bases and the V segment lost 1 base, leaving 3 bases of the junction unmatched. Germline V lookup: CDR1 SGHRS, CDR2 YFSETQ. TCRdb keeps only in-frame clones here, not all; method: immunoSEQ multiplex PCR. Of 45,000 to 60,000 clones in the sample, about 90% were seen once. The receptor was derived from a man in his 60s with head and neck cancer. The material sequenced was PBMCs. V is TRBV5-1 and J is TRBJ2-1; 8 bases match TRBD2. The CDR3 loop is CASSLTSGGSYNEQFF. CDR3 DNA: TGCGCCAGCAGCTTGACTAGCGGCGGCTCCTACAATGAGCAGTTCTTC.